What follows are 18 T cell receptor beta chains derived from one specimen sequenced in a study of T cell responses to AZD1222 COVID-19 vaccine. TCRdb's table, derived via immunoSEQ multiplex PCR, lists solely in-frame clones and lacks some. The data contain some 140,000 clones, around 90% of them seen just once; the ten biggest clones take up 1.5% to 2%. Here the sequenced sample was peripheral blood, taken on day 0 of AZD1222 vaccination. Receptors were obtained from an adult in good health.

This clone was seen more than once but under ten times. J is TRBJ2-7 and V is TRBV6-5, with 9 bases fitting TRBD1. The length of the CDR3 is 15 residues. CDR1 is MNHEY and CDR2 is SVGAGI in the germline V gene. V lost 6 bases, J lost 1 base, and 7 bases stayed unmatched. CDR3 residues: CASRRDRDPSYEQYF. The CDR3 bases are TGTGCCAGCAGGCGGGACAGGGATCCTTCCTACGAGCAGTACTTC.

The chain is built from TRBV19 and TRBJ2-7, with 7 positions matching TRBD1. Germline values: CDR1 LNHDA, CDR2 SQIVND (reference sequence). Trimming removed 5 bases from V and 3 bases from J; junction bases left unmatched: 4. The CDR3 runs to 13 residues. Written as DNA, the CDR3 is TGTGCCAGTAGTCGACAGGGAAGCTACGAGCAGTACTTC. Its protein product is CASSRQGSYEQYF.

This clone showed up just once. This rearrangement joins TRBV6-6 to TRBJ1-1; D perhaps matches TRBD1 (6 bases). Trimming shortened V by 2 bases and J by 1 base, and 14 bases separated the two germline ends. The germline V gene has CDR1 MNHNY and CDR2 SVGAGI (reference sequence). This CDR3 comprises 16 residues. CDR3 sequence (DNA): TGTGCCAGCAGTTACGACGGGGGCCACGGGAACACTGAAGCTTTCTTT. Encoded protein: CASSYDGGHGNTEAFF.

The chain uses TRBV5-4 and TRBJ1-2; maybe TRBD1 (6 bases). The CDR3 runs 13 residues. V was pared by 4 bases and J by 8 bases, with 15 bases between. Germline CDR1 and CDR2: SGHNT and YYREEE (reference sequence). The CDR3 reads CASSKPGVWGYTF. The CDR3 coding sequence is TGTGCCAGCAGCAAACCAGGGGTTTGGGGCTACACCTTC.

V usage is TRBV19 and J usage is TRBJ2-4, with 9 nucleotides matching TRBD1. From germline, CDR1 is LNHDA and CDR2 SQIVND (reference sequence). The CDR3 sequence is 14 residues long. The ends lost 4 bases at V and 8 bases at J; junction bases unmatched: 6. Here the CDR3 DNA reads TGTGCCAGTAGTAGGGGACAGGGTGGGTACATTCAGTACTTC. Protein: CASSRGQGGYIQYF. The full variable domain, in which reference TRBV19 and TRBJ2-4 provide the parts outside the CDR3, is DGGITQSPKYLFRKEGQNVTLSCEQNLNHDAMYWYRQDPGQGLRLIYYSQIVNDFQKGDIAEGYSVSREKKESFPLTVTSAQKNPTAFYLCASSRGQGGYIQYFGAGTRLSVL.

The chain links TRBV27 to TRBJ1-2, with D possibly TRBD1 on 5 matching bases. The CDR3 contains 18 residues. The V and J ends lost 5 bases and 3 bases respectively, with 25 bases between them. Germline V gives CDR1 MNHEY, CDR2 SMNVEV (reference sequence). CDR3 in amino acids: CASSRSRDRILVDYGYTF. In nucleotides, the CDR3 is TGTGCCAGCAGTAGGTCCCGGGACCGGATATTAGTAGACTATGGCTACACCTTC.

Written as DNA, the CDR3 is TGTGCCAGTAGAAGGGTCGGGGAGAACACTGAAGCTTTCTTT. It codes for CASRRVGENTEAFF. The chain joins TRBV19 to TRBJ1-1, with no clear D. The CDR3 consists of 14 residues. Between the trimmed V and J ends, which lost 6 bases and 1 base, there was a span of 12 bases. The germline V gene has CDR1 LNHDA and CDR2 SQIVND (reference sequence).

The V gene is TRBV14, the J gene TRBJ2-1; 9 bases agree with TRBD2. V lost 4 bases and J lost 1; bases outside the gene matches: 14. Per germline, CDR1 SGHDN and CDR2 FVKESK. This CDR3 is 19 amino acids long. For the CDR3, the DNA is TGTGCCAGCAGCCCGAACCCTAGCGGGAACTTAAGGTCCTACAATGAGCAGTTCTTC. Its translation: CASSPNPSGNLRSYNEQFF.

The chain links TRBV18 to TRBJ1-3; D is ambiguous. Trimming stripped 3 bases from V and 0 bases from J, with 9 bases between. The CDR3 consists of 15 residues. Germline V gene sequence: CDR1 KGHSH, CDR2 LQKENI. The CDR3 DNA is TGTGCCAGCTCACCTTCGGAGGGCTCTGGAAACACCATATATTTT. This encodes CASSPSEGSGNTIYF.

The chain recombines TRBV2 with TRBJ2-7; maybe TRBD2 (5 bases). Trimming pared 4 bases from V and 3 bases from J, leaving 13 bases between. This CDR3 is built from 14 residues. Germline CDR1 is SNHLY and CDR2 is FYNNEI. As DNA, the CDR3 is TGTGCCAGCAGTGCTAGGACGGAGGTCTACGAGCAGTACTTC. It codes for CASSARTEVYEQYF.

By frequency in the sample, this clone is medium-sized. The rearrangement uses TRBV6-1 and TRBJ1-1; the D gene is possibly TRBD1 (6 bases). Germline CDR1 reads MNHNS; CDR2 reads SASEGT. The CDR3 is made up of 16 amino acids. V was trimmed by 1 base and J by 5 bases, leaving 17 bases between them. CDR3 region: CASSEGSGEGGTEAFF. The CDR3 coding sequence is TGTGCCAGCAGTGAAGGAAGCGGGGAAGGGGGTACTGAAGCTTTCTTT.

This chain uses TRBV27 with TRBJ1-2; 9 bases fit TRBD1. The CDR3 is 15 residues long. Per germline, CDR1 MNHEY and CDR2 SMNVEV (reference sequence). With 6 bases clipped from V and 2 bases from J, the junction kept 7 bases outside the gene matches. The CDR3 loop reads CASRNPGQGNYGYTF. The CDR3 DNA sequence: TGTGCCAGCAGGAATCCGGGACAGGGAAACTATGGCTACACCTTC.

The gene calls are TRBV18 and TRBJ2-3, with no clear D. Trimming shortened V by 3 bases and J by 5 bases, and 6 bases separated the two germline ends. CDR1 is KGHSH and CDR2 is LQKENI in the germline V gene. The CDR3 consists of 12 residues. CDR3: CASSPLGDTQYF. The CDR3 DNA sequence: TGTGCCAGCTCACCTTTGGGAGATACGCAGTATTTT.

V and J are TRBV5-1 and TRBJ1-4; 7 bases fit TRBD1. CDR1 is SGHRS, CDR2 YFSETQ, per germline. J lost 7 bases, V lost 5 bases, and 11 bases had no gene match. The CDR3 covers 15 residues. CDR3: CASSLIGGVGEKLFF. In nucleotides, the CDR3 is TGCGCCAGCAGTTTGATAGGGGGCGTGGGTGAAAAACTGTTTTTT.

This clone was recorded a few times. The chain links TRBV27 to TRBJ2-7; D is possibly TRBD1 (8 bases). This CDR3 has 18 residues. Germline loops: CDR1 MNHEY, CDR2 SMNVEV (reference sequence). V lost 2 bases to trimming and J lost 2 bases, with 22 bases between them. The CDR3 DNA reads TGTGCCAGCAGTTTACAGGGGGCAGGGGGGGCCACGACCTACGAGCAGTACTTC. This codes for CASSLQGAGGATTYEQYF.

The chain combines TRBV4-1 with TRBJ2-7; 8 bases agree with TRBD1. The germline gives CDR1 MGHRA, CDR2 YSYEKL. Trimming removed 2 bases from V and 1 base from J; junction bases left unmatched: 1. The CDR3 is 14 amino acids. CDR3 region: CASSQRDRSYEQYF. The CDR3 DNA reads TGCGCCAGCAGCCAAAGGGACAGGTCCTACGAGCAGTACTTC.

The gene calls are TRBV28 and TRBJ1-2, with D hard to call. The CDR3 is 15 residues long. Germline CDR1 and CDR2: MDHEN and SYDVKM. V gave up 8 bases and J gave up 4 bases, with 20 bases separating them. DNA for the CDR3: TGTGCCAGCGTCCTTTCCCGGTCCCATACCTATGGCTACACCTTC. Translated: CASVLSRSHTYGYTF.

The sample holds one count of this clone. CDR3 loop: CASSGSGPNSGNTIYF. CDR3 nucleotides: TGTGCCAGCAGTGGCTCCGGGCCGAACTCTGGAAACACCATATATTTT. This chain links TRBV28 with TRBJ1-3; D is unclear. Germline CDR1 is MDHEN and CDR2 is SYDVKM. The CDR3 loop spans 16 amino acids. V was pared by 5 bases and J by 0 bases, with 14 bases between.